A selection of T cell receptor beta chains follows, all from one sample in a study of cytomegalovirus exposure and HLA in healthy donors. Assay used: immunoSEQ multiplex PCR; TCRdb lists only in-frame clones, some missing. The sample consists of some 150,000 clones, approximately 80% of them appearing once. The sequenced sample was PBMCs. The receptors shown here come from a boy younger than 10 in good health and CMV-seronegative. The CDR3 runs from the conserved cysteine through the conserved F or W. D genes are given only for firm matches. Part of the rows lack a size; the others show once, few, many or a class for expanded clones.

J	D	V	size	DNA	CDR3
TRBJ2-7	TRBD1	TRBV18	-	TGTGCCAGCTCACCACGTCCGACAGGGAGCTCCTACGAGCAGTACTTC	CASSPRPTGSSYEQYF
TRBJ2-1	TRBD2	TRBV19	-	TGTGCCAGTAGAGTCTATGGGGTAGCGGGGGATCGTGAGCAGTTCTTC	CASRVYGVAGDREQFF
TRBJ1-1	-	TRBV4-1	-	TGCGCCAGCAGCCTCCGGACAGCGAACACTGAAGCTTTCTTT	CASSLRTANTEAFF
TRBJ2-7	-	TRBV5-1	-	TGCGCCAGCAGGCAAAACCAGGGGTACGCCTACGAGCAGTACTTC	CASRQNQGYAYEQYF
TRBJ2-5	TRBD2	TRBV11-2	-	TGTGCCAGCAGCTTAAAGGGGAGGCCTATTAAGGTCGGGGGGGAGACCCAGTACTTC	CASSLKGRPIKVGGETQYF
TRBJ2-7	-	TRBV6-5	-	TGTGCCAGCAGTACAAACGGCAACGGCTACTACGAGCAGTACTTC	CASSTNGNGYYEQYF
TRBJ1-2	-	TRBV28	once	TGTGCCAGCAGTTTAACGGGCAGGGTCAATGGCTACACCTTC	CASSLTGRVNGYTF
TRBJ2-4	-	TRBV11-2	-	TGTGCCAGCAGCCGGAATAGGGGGATAGACATTCAGTACTTC	CASSRNRGIDIQYF
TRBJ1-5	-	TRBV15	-	TGTGCCACCAGCAGAGCCAGAACCAATCAGCCCCAGCATTTT	CATSRARTNQPQHF
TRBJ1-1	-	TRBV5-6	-	TGTGCCAGCAGCTACGTAGGAGAGGGCAGAAGGACTGAAGCTTTCTTT	CASSYVGEGRRTEAFF
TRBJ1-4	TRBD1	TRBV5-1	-	TGCGCCAGCAGCCTTGACAGGGCTGAAAAACTGTTTTTT	CASSLDRAEKLFF
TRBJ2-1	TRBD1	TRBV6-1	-	TGTGCCAGCAGTGATTTGGGGGACAGTTACAATGAGCAGTTCTTC	CASSDLGDSYNEQFF
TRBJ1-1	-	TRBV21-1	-	TGTGCCAGCAGCAAACTGCATCACAGGGAGAACACTGAAGCTTTCTTT	CASSKLHHRENTEAFF
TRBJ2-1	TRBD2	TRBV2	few	TGTGCCAGCAGTACTCCGGGACTAGCGGGTTATAGCTCCTACAATGAGCAGTTCTTC	CASSTPGLAGYSSYNEQFF
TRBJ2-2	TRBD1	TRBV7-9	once	TGTGCCAGCAGCTTAGTATTGGGGACAGGGGGCCGCACCGGGGAGCTGTTTTTT	CASSLVLGTGGRTGELFF
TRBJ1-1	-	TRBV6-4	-	TGTGCCAGCAGTGAAACAGGGCAGGGCACTGAAGCTTTCTTT	CASSETGQGTEAFF
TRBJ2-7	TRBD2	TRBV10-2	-	TGCGCCAGCAGCGGGGGGACTAGCGAGACCTACGAGCAGTACTTC	CASSGGTSETYEQYF
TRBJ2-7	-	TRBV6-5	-	TGTGCCAGCAGTCGGGGCGGGCCGAAGGGGGACGAGCAGTACTTC	CASSRGGPKGDEQYF
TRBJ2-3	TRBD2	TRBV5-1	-	TGCGCCAGCGCGGCGGGAGGGCCGAGGACAGATACGCAGTATTTT	CASAAGGPRTDTQYF
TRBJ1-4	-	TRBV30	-	TGTGCCTGGGCGTCACAGATGAATGAAAAACTGTTTTTT	CAWASQMNEKLFF
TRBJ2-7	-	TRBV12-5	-	TGTGCTAGTGGTTTGGTAGTTAACAGGCAGTCCTACGAGCAGTACTTC	CASGLVVNRQSYEQYF
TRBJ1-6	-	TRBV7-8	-	TGTGCCAGCAGCTTAGCGGCTGCGGGAGGGTCCTCACCCCTCCACTTT	CASSLAAAGGSSPLHF
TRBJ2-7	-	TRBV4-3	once	TGCGCCAGCAGCCAAGATCGGCGGGTATTAATTGAGCAGTACTTC	CASSQDRRVLIEQYF
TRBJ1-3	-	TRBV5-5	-	TGTGCCAGCAGCTTGGGGGGCGCTGGAAACACCATATATTTT	CASSLGGAGNTIYF
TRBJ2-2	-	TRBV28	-	TGTGCCAGCAGCCCGATCGAGACCGGGGAGCTGTTTTTT	CASSPIETGELFF
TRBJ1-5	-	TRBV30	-	TGTGCCTGGAGTCGGGGGACGCGTGATCAGCCCCAGCATTTT	CAWSRGTRDQPQHF
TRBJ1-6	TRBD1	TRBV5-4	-	TGTGCCAGCAGCTCGCAGGGGGCCTATAATTCACCCCTCCACTTT	CASSSQGAYNSPLHF
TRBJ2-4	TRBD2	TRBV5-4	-	TGTGCCAGCAGCTATAACGCGGGGGGGCCTGAAAACATTCAGTACTTC	CASSYNAGGPENIQYF
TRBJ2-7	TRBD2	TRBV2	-	TGTGCCAGCAACGCGGGAGGGGTCCACGAGCAGTACTTC	CASNAGGVHEQYF
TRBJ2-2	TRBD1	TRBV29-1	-	TGCAGCGCCGGACAGGGGGCTCCCGGGGAGCTGTTTTTT	CSAGQGAPGELFF
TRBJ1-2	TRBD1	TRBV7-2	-	TGTGCCAGCAGCCCAGAGCTATGGGACAGGGGAACTTCTAACTATGGCCACACCTTC	CASSPELWDRGTSNYGHTF
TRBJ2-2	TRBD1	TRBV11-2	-	TGTGCCAGCAGCCGAGCAGGGGGTACCGGGGAGCTGTTTTTT	CASSRAGGTGELFF
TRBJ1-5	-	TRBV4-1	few	TGCGCCAGCAGCCGGGGCTTCCTTGGCAATCAGCCCCAGCATTTT	CASSRGFLGNQPQHF
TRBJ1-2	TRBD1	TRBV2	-	TGTGCCAGCTTGGACAGGCGCTATGGCTACACCTTC	CASLDRRYGYTF
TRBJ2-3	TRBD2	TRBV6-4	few	TGTGCCAGCAGTGAGGCGACTAGCGGGCACACAGATACGCAGTATTTT	CASSEATSGHTDTQYF
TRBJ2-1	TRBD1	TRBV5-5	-	TGTGCCAGCAGCTTGCGCGGGACAGGGGCCTACAATGAGCAGTTCTTC	CASSLRGTGAYNEQFF
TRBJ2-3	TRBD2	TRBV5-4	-	TGTGCCACCGGGACTAGCGGGAGGGTAGATACGCAGTATTTT	CATGTSGRVDTQYF
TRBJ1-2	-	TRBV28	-	TGTGCCAGCAGTTTAACAGGCCGCTATGGCTACACCTTC	CASSLTGRYGYTF
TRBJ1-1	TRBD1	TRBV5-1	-	TGCGCCAGCAGCTTGGCCGGGACAGTGAACACTGAAGCTTTCTTT	CASSLAGTVNTEAFF
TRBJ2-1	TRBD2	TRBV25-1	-	TGTGCCAGCAGTGAAGAAAGCGGGAGTCTCGATGAGCAGTTCTTC	CASSEESGSLDEQFF
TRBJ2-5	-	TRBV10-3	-	TGTGCCATCAGTGATAGGGCAGGGAGGCGAGAGACCCAGTACTTC	CAISDRAGRRETQYF
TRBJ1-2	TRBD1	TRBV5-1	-	TGCGCCAGCAGCTTAGCCGGGACAGCATATGGCTACACCTTC	CASSLAGTAYGYTF
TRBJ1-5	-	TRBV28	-	TGTGCCAGCAGTTTTCACACAGGGCCGGGGGGTCAGCCCCAGCATTTT	CASSFHTGPGGQPQHF
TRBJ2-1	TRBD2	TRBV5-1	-	TGCGCCAGCGCCGGGACTAGCGCGCCCAATGAGCAGTTCTTC	CASAGTSAPNEQFF
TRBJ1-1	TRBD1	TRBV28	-	TGTGCCAGCAGCCCGGACAGGGCACAGCATTTCGCTGAAGCTTTCTTT	CASSPDRAQHFAEAFF
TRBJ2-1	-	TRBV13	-	TGTGCCAGCAGCTTAGGAATTGGGCTAGCGCACTACAATGAGCAGTTCTTC	CASSLGIGLAHYNEQFF
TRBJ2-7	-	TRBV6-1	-	TGTGCCAGCAGTGCTTGGGGCGTCAACTCCTACGAGCAGTACTTC	CASSAWGVNSYEQYF
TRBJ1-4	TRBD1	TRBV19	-	TGTGCCAGTACTTTGACAGGGGGAAATGAAAAACTGTTTTTT	CASTLTGGNEKLFF
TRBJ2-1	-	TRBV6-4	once	TGTGCCAGCAGTGACTCGGGGGGCATCGGAGGGGGGGCTCGGTATGAGCAGTTCTTC	CASSDSGGIGGGARYEQFF
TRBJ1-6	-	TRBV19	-	TGTGCCAGTAGTATCGGAACAGGGTACGGATCACCCCTCCACTTT	CASSIGTGYGSPLHF
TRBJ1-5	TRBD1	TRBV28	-	TGTGCCAGCAGTTCCCACAGGGGGCAAGGCAATCAGCCCCAGCATTTT	CASSSHRGQGNQPQHF
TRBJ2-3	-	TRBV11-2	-	TGTGCCAGCAGCTTAGAAGGGGTAGCAGATACGCAGTATTTT	CASSLEGVADTQYF
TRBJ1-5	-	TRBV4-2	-	TGTGCCAGCAGCCAAGAGAGGGGGCAGCCCCAGCATTTT	CASSQERGQPQHF
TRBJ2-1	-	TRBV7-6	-	TGTGCCAGCAGCCGATACAGGAATGAGCAGTTCTTC	CASSRYRNEQFF
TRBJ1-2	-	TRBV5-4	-	TGTGCCAGCAGCTTGACAGGTTTCTATGGCTACACCTTC	CASSLTGFYGYTF
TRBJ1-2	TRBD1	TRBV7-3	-	TGTGCCAGCGGAGGGGACAGGGGGGAAGGCTACACCTTC	CASGGDRGEGYTF
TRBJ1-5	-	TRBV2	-	TGTGCCAGCAGTACCGGGACACATAGCAATCAGCCCCAGCATTTT	CASSTGTHSNQPQHF
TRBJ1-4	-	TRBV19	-	TGTGCCAGTAGTTCCTCGACCGCACGACTAACTAATGAAAAACTGTTTTTT	CASSSSTARLTNEKLFF